The 19 T cell receptor beta chains given below trace back to one sample, sequenced in a study of blood T cell repertoires in COVID-19. Assay: immunoSEQ multiplex PCR; the TCRdb copy retains only in-frame clones and omits some. The sample consists of 300,000 to 400,000 clones, roughly 90% of them appearing once. The material sequenced was PBMCs or T cells enriched from blood (not recorded which). The receptors were sampled from a woman younger than 45 with acute COVID-19.

This chain uses TRBV29-1 with TRBJ2-7, with D possibly TRBD2 on 5 matching bases. CDR1 SQVTM and CDR2 ANQGSEA come from the germline V gene. V was pared by 6 bases and J by 0 bases, with 18 bases between. CDR3 size: 15 residues. The CDR3 spells CSVSGGGDYSYEQYF. The CDR3 nucleotides read TGCAGCGTCTCCGGAGGTGGGGATTACTCCTACGAGCAGTACTTC.

In this sample, this clone turned up once. The genes are TRBV27 and TRBJ2-7; D may be TRBD2 (5 bases). V gave up 3 bases and J gave up 3 bases, with 15 bases separating them. The CDR3 has 15 residues. Germline CDR1 MNHEY, CDR2 SMNVEV (reference sequence). The CDR3 region has the DNA TGTGCCAGCAGTTTTACTAGGACCTGGGACTACGAGCAGTACTTC. Protein product: CASSFTRTWDYEQYF.

The genes are TRBV7-3 and TRBJ1-5; 10 bases agree with TRBD1. Germline V CDR1 and CDR2: SGHTA, FQGTGA. CDR3 length: 14 residues. The V and J ends lost 4 bases and 5 bases, in that order; junction bases with no gene match: 2. CDR3 nucleotides: TGTGCCAGCAGCTCGACAGGGGGCGATCAGCCCCAGCATTTT. Protein sequence: CASSSTGGDQPQHF.

The chain recombines TRBV20-1 with TRBJ1-5; D is unresolved. This CDR3 region has 10 residues. With 7 bases removed from V and 9 bases from J, the gap between germline ends came to 10 bases. Germline values: CDR1 DFQATT, CDR2 SNEGSKA (reference sequence). CDR3 nucleotides: TGCAGTGATAACCCGCGGCCCCAGCATTTT. Residues: CSDNPRPQHF.

The chain has TRBV30 and TRBJ1-3; TRBD1 is a possible D gene (5 bases). The CDR3 is 12 residues long. Germline V gives CDR1 GTSNPN, CDR2 SVGIG (reference sequence). With 1 base removed from V and 8 bases from J, the gap between germline ends came to 9 bases. The CDR3 sequence is CAWSERGDTIYF. CDR3 in DNA: TGTGCCTGGAGTGAGCGGGGGGACACCATATATTTT.

The chain combines TRBV24-1 with TRBJ1-4, with 7 bases fitting TRBD1. Per the germline V gene, CDR1 is KGHDR and CDR2 is SFDVKD. The V segment lost 3 bases and the J segment 5 bases; nucleotides outside the gene matches: 5. The length of the CDR3 is 15 residues. CDR3 in amino acids: CATSDTRGPNEKLFF. DNA of the CDR3: TGTGCCACCAGTGATACGAGGGGGCCGAATGAAAAACTGTTTTTT.

This clone was recorded a few times. The chain has TRBV7-2 and TRBJ1-2; D not resolved. Between the trimmed V and J ends, which lost 3 bases and 0 bases, there was a span of 11 bases. The CDR3 is 15 amino acids. Germline V gene sequence: CDR1 SGHTA, CDR2 FQGNSA. Here the CDR3 reads CASSFTPRSNYGYTF. The DNA of the CDR3 is TGTGCCAGCAGCTTTACCCCCAGATCTAACTATGGCTACACCTTC. Filled out from reference TRBV7-2 and TRBJ1-2, the complete variable domain reads GAGVSQSPSNKVTEKGKDVELRCDPISGHTALYWYRQSLGQGLEFLIYFQGNSAPDKSGLPSDRFSAERTGGSVSTLTIQRTQQEDSAVYLCASSFTPRSNYGYTFGSGTRLTVV.

V usage is TRBV28 and J usage is TRBJ2-7, with D unclear. Germline V lookup: CDR1 MDHEN, CDR2 SYDVKM. Trimming took off 2 bases at V and 0 bases at J, with 11 bases between the two ends. This CDR3 is 15 amino acids long. In DNA form, the CDR3 reads TGTGCCAGCAGTTTACGTCGATACAACTCCTACGAGCAGTACTTC. Amino acid sequence: CASSLRRYNSYEQYF.

This sequence joins TRBV9 and TRBJ2-7; perhaps TRBD1 as D (5 bases). The CDR3 contains 14 residues. Germline CDR1 SGDLS, CDR2 YYNGEE. V was shortened by 4 bases and J by 1 base, with 12 bases between the two germline ends. Written as DNA, the CDR3 is TGTGCCAGCAGCTTGAGCAGGGCTTCCTACGAGCAGTACTTC. Protein product: CASSLSRASYEQYF.

The rearrangement links TRBV7-8 to TRBJ2-4; TRBD2 matches 14 bases. The CDR3 runs to 21 residues. The junction had 12 bases not matched to a gene; V was cut back by 1 base and J by 1 base. The V gene's germline CDR1 is SGHVS and CDR2 FQNEAQ. The DNA for the CDR3 is TGTGCCAGCAGCTTAGTCAGTCAGGGACTAGCGGGGGCTTTTGCCAAAAACATTCAGTACTTC. This encodes CASSLVSQGLAGAFAKNIQYF.

This rearrangement joins TRBV19 to TRBJ1-3; D possibly corresponds to TRBD1 (5 bases). The CDR3 is 14 residues long. Trimming pared 8 bases from V and 4 bases from J, leaving 15 bases between. Germline CDR1 reads LNHDA; CDR2 reads SQIVND (reference sequence). In DNA form, the CDR3 reads TGTGCCAGTCATCAGGGATCCGCCGGAAACACCATATATTTT. This codes for CASHQGSAGNTIYF.

V is TRBV11-3 and J is TRBJ1-1, with D tentatively TRBD1 (5 bases). The V gene lost 3 bases and the J gene lost 1 base, with 6 bases spanning the gap. There are 13 residues in the CDR3. Germline CDR1 SGHNT, CDR2 YENEEA. The CDR3 sequence is CASSLGGNTEAFF. CDR3 nucleotide sequence: TGTGCCAGCAGCTTGGGGGGGAACACTGAAGCTTTCTTT. Together with reference TRBV11-3 and TRBJ1-1, the CDR3 gives the full variable domain: EAGVVQSPRYKIIEKKQPVAFWCNPISGHNTLYWYLQNLGQGPELLIRYENEEAVDDSQLPKDRFSAERLKGVDSTLKIQPAELGDSAVYLCASSLGGNTEAFFGQGTRLTVV.

The V call is TRBV7-6, the J call TRBJ2-1; 10 bases are shared with TRBD2. Germline V gives CDR1 SGHVS, CDR2 FNYEAQ. With 1 base clipped from V and 3 bases from J, the junction kept 3 bases outside the gene matches. There are 16 residues in the CDR3. The CDR3 region has the DNA TGTGCCAGCAGCTTAGAGGTAGCGGGGGGCTACAATGAGCAGTTCTTC. Its translation: CASSLEVAGGYNEQFF.

This clone occurred a few times. This sequence joins TRBV9 and TRBJ1-6, with 10 bases aligning to TRBD1. The length of the CDR3 is 14 residues. Germline V gives CDR1 SGDLS, CDR2 YYNGEE. Trimming removed 4 bases from V and 10 bases from J; junction bases left unmatched: 5. CDR3 sequence reads: CASSRQGAGSPLHF. CDR3 DNA: TGTGCCAGCAGCAGACAGGGGGCAGGCTCACCCCTCCACTTT. The whole variable domain, filled in from reference TRBV9 and TRBJ1-6, reads DSGVTQTPKHLITATGQRVTLRCSPRSGDLSVYWYQQSLDQGLQFLIQYYNGEERAKGNILERFSAQQFPDLHSELNLSSLELGDSALYFCASSRQGAGSPLHFGNGTRLTVT.

This sequence joins TRBV6-2 or TRBV6-3 and TRBJ2-2; weak D call: TRBD2 (6 bases). The CDR3 covers 15 residues. CDR1 MNHEY and CDR2 SVGEGT come from the germline V gene. V lost 4 bases and J lost 9, with 18 bases in between. The CDR3: CASSSPGLLPRELFF. For the CDR3, the DNA is TGTGCCAGCAGTTCACCGGGACTCCTTCCCAGGGAGCTGTTTTTT.

The V gene is TRBV28, the J gene TRBJ2-3; 10 bases align to TRBD2. This CDR3 spans 17 amino acids. The V and J ends lost 3 bases and 4 bases, in that order; junction bases with no gene match: 10. The germline CDR1 and CDR2 sequences are MDHEN and SYDVKM. In nucleotides, the CDR3 is TGTGCCAGCAGTTTTACAGCGGGGGGGCGTCAAGCAGATACGCAGTATTTT. This encodes CASSFTAGGRQADTQYF. Drawing the rest from reference TRBV28 and TRBJ2-3, the complete variable domain is DVKVTQSSRYLVKRTGEKVFLECVQDMDHENMFWYRQDPGLGLRLIYFSYDVKMKEKGDIPEGYSVSREKKERFSLILESASTNQTSMYLCASSFTAGGRQADTQYFGPGTRLTVL.

CDR3 in DNA: TGCGCCAGCAGCCCTAGCGGAGGGGTTCAGCCCCAGCATTTT. Its translation: CASSPSGGVQPQHF. The gene calls are TRBV4-1 and TRBJ1-5; weak D call: TRBD1 (5 bases). The CDR3 loop spans 14 amino acids. From germline, CDR1 is MGHRA and CDR2 YSYEKL. Trimming removed 4 bases from V and 6 bases from J, with 13 bases in between.

This clone was recorded once. At one end, the junction sequence differs from germline, possibly due to a read error. The chain joins TRBV27 to TRBJ2-7, with TRBD1 matching 7 bases. Germline V CDR1 and CDR2: MNHEY, SMNVEV (reference sequence). This CDR3 comprises 13 residues. The CDR3 sequence is CASRTGYSHEQYF. The CDR3 coding sequence is TGTGCCAGCAGGACAGGGTACTCCCACGAGCAGTACTTC.

The chain carries TRBV5-1 and TRBJ1-2; possibly TRBD1 for D (5 bases). The CDR3 runs 14 residues. The germline V and J ends were trimmed by 4 bases and 0 bases, with 10 bases remaining between them. Germline V gene sequence: CDR1 SGHRS, CDR2 YFSETQ. CDR3 loop: CASSQTETNYGYTF. The CDR3 DNA follows: TGCGCCAGCAGCCAGACAGAGACTAACTATGGCTACACCTTC. Complete variable domain (other parts from reference TRBV5-1 and TRBJ1-2): KAGVTQTPRYLIKTRGQQVTLSCSPISGHRSVSWYQQTPGQGLQFLFEYFSETQRNKGNFPGRFSGRQFSNSRSEMNVSTLELGDSALYLCASSQTETNYGYTFGSGTRLTVV.